This T cell receptor (beta chain) emerged from a study of OX40 agonist ivuxolimab in advanced cancers. In the study overall: Cohort: approximately 83% men, mean age around 55, aged about 20 to 85.

Some clones are missing from TCRdb's copy, which holds only in-frame ones; the method was immunoSEQ multiplex PCR. The data show under 85,000 clones, roughly 84% seen once. Only a few counts were recorded for this clone. The CDR3 extends over 15 amino acids. Trimming at V came to 1 base and at J to 8 bases, leaving 10 bases not matched to a gene. Germline values: CDR1 SGHTA, CDR2 FQGNSA. The specimen comprised CD4+ or CD8+ T cells sorted from blood, sampled in a trial of the OX40 agonist ivuxolimab. The source of this sequence is an adult with an advanced solid tumor such as melanoma, head and neck, liver or kidney cancer. This rearrangement joins TRBV7-2 to TRBJ1-2, with 7 bases identical to TRBD1. CDR3 residues: CASSLGPRQGDGYTF. As DNA, the CDR3 is TGTGCCAGCAGCTTAGGTCCGCGACAGGGTGACGGCTACACCTTC. The whole variable domain, filled in from reference TRBV7-2 and TRBJ1-2, reads GAGVSQSPSNKVTEKGKDVELRCDPISGHTALYWYRQSLGQGLEFLIYFQGNSAPDKSGLPSDRFSAERTGGSVSTLTIQRTQQEDSAVYLCASSLGPRQGDGYTFGSGTRLTVV.